Each of the 15 T cell receptor beta chains below was sequenced from the same sample in a study of shared clonotypes between healthy human individuals. Assay used: immunoSEQ multiplex PCR; TCRdb lists only in-frame clones, some missing. The repertoire includes over 2,000,000 clones, around 93% of them detected once, and about 1.6% sits in the top ten. CD45RO-negative cells were positively selected for CCR7, leaving out terminally differentiated effector memory CD45RA+ cells. What was sequenced was naive CD8+ T cells from PBMCs. These receptors were obtained from a man between 18 and 29 years old in good health. Some clones in this sample may be carry-over from other donors' samples.

The V call is TRBV6-5, the J call TRBJ2-5, with 7 bases lining up with TRBD1. Germline trimming cut 8 bases from V and 1 base from J; bases unmatched to any gene: 10. Germline V gives CDR1 MNHEY, CDR2 SVGAGI. CDR3 length: 15 residues. The DNA of the CDR3 is TGTGCCAGCGGCTACCGGGACAGACTCCAAGAGACCCAGTACTTC. This codes for CASGYRDRLQETQYF.

V usage is TRBV29-1 and J usage is TRBJ2-2, with TRBD2 matching over 13 bases. This CDR3 is built from 17 residues. J was trimmed by 4 bases and V by 1 base; bases with no gene match: 6. Germline lookup yields CDR1 SQVTM and CDR2 ANQGSEA. The CDR3 nucleotides read TGCAGCGTTGAAGTTCTCGGACTAGCGGGAGTCACCGGGGAGCTGTTTTTT. The encoded protein is CSVEVLGLAGVTGELFF.

The V gene is TRBV5-1, the J gene TRBJ2-1; no clear D gene. V was clipped by 0 bases and J by 4 bases, with 14 bases between them. There are 16 residues in the CDR3. The germline CDR1 and CDR2 sequences are SGHRS and YFSETQ. The DNA for the CDR3 is TGCGCCAGCAGCTTGGCGGCAGGTCTTCGGTACAATGAGCAGTTCTTC. The encoded protein is CASSLAAGLRYNEQFF.

This chain joins TRBV4-1 and TRBJ2-1; 8 bases align to TRBD2. The CDR3 extends over 16 amino acids. The ends lost 4 bases at V and 0 bases at J; junction bases unmatched: 5. Germline V gene data show CDR1 as MGHRA and CDR2 as YSYEKL. In DNA, the CDR3 is TGCGCCAGCAGCCGAATAGCGGGGAACTCCTACAATGAGCAGTTCTTC. Protein: CASSRIAGNSYNEQFF.

The chain is built from TRBV15 and TRBJ2-5; tentatively, D is TRBD2 (5 bases). Germline V gene sequence: CDR1 LNHNV, CDR2 YYDKDF (reference sequence). The CDR3 contains 14 residues. The V and J ends lost 0 bases and 7 bases respectively, with 12 bases between them. This CDR3 reads CATSRERAVGTQYF. CDR3 DNA: TGTGCCACCAGCAGAGAGCGGGCGGTGGGGACCCAGTACTTC.

The chain employs TRBV7-6 and TRBJ2-2; 13 bases are shared with TRBD2. The length of the CDR3 is 17 residues. V lost 5 bases, J lost 2 bases, and 5 bases stayed unmatched. CDR1 is SGHVS and CDR2 is FNYEAQ in the germline V gene. Here the CDR3 DNA reads TGTGCCAGCAGCCAACGGACTAGCGGGAGTAACACCGGGGAGCTGTTTTTT. This encodes CASSQRTSGSNTGELFF.

The chain employs TRBV29-1 and TRBJ2-7, with TRBD2 as a possible D gene (5 bases). The CDR3 contains 12 residues. In germline, CDR1 is SQVTM, CDR2 ANQGSEA. Trimming took 1 base from V and 9 from J, leaving 13 bases between them. The CDR3 DNA follows: TGCAGCGTTGAAGGGACTCCCCACCGGCAGTACTTC. Translating gives CSVEGTPHRQYF.

This chain connects TRBV6-5 to TRBJ2-1; 7 bases agree with TRBD2. Germline trimming cut 5 bases from V and 5 bases from J; bases unmatched to any gene: 6. The CDR3 consists of 14 residues. CDR1 is MNHEY, CDR2 SVGAGI, per germline. The CDR3 here is CASSGRDFHNEQFF. The CDR3 DNA reads as TGTGCCAGCAGTGGGAGGGACTTTCACAATGAGCAGTTCTTC.

V is TRBV10-3 and J is TRBJ2-2; D is unclear. CDR1 ENHRY and CDR2 SYGVKD come from the germline V gene. The germline V and J ends were trimmed by 4 bases and 6 bases, with 15 bases remaining between them. The CDR3 is 15 residues long. The chain's CDR3 is CAISGPQVGAGELFF. CDR3 sequence (DNA): TGTGCCATCAGTGGCCCCCAGGTTGGGGCCGGGGAGCTGTTTTTT.

The rearrangement links TRBV28 to TRBJ2-7; 9 nucleotides line up with TRBD1. The V gene end was trimmed by 6 bases and the J gene end by 0 bases; junction bases not matched to a gene: 3. The length of the CDR3 is 14 residues. Germline V gives CDR1 MDHEN, CDR2 SYDVKM. Here the CDR3 DNA reads TGTGCCAGCAGGATACAGGGGGCCTCCTACGAGCAGTACTTC. Translated, it gives CASRIQGASYEQYF.

V is TRBV7-9 and J is TRBJ2-5; 7 nucleotides align to TRBD1. The germline V gene encodes CDR1 SEHNR and CDR2 FQNEAQ (reference sequence). V dropped 1 base and J dropped 2; count of bases not matched to a gene: 4. CDR3 size: 15 residues. The CDR3 sequence is CASSLGTGTQETQYF. Here the CDR3 DNA reads TGTGCCAGCAGCTTAGGGACAGGCACACAAGAGACCCAGTACTTC.

The V call is TRBV6-5, the J call TRBJ2-2, with D perhaps given as TRBD1 or TRBD2 (5 bases each). Germline V gene sequence: CDR1 MNHEY, CDR2 SVGAGI. CDR3 length: 16 amino acids. V was pared by 0 bases and J by 1 base, with 9 bases between. The CDR3 is CASSYSGTMNTGELFF. CDR3 in DNA: TGTGCCAGCAGTTACTCCGGGACCATGAACACCGGGGAGCTGTTTTTT.

The gene calls are TRBV5-1 and TRBJ2-7, with 7 nucleotides matching TRBD2. J was trimmed by 3 bases and V by 6 bases; bases with no gene match: 9. This CDR3 has 14 residues. CDR1 and CDR2 (germline): SGHRS, YFSETQ. The CDR3 loop reads CASNGGGGFYEQYF. The DNA for the CDR3 is TGCGCCAGCAACGGCGGCGGGGGTTTCTACGAGCAGTACTTC.

The J gene is TRBJ2-7, the V gene TRBV6-5, with D maybe TRBD2 (6 bases). Germline V lookup: CDR1 MNHEY, CDR2 SVGAGI. V lost 1 base and J 3 bases, leaving 10 bases between the germline ends. This CDR3 has 14 residues. CDR3 nucleotides: TGTGCCAGCAGTTACTATGGAGGGGACTACGAGCAGTACTTC. Residues: CASSYYGGDYEQYF.

V gene TRBV7-9 combines with J gene TRBJ1-2, with 11 positions matching TRBD1. Germline V gene data show CDR1 as SEHNR and CDR2 as FQNEAQ (reference sequence). CDR3 length: 16 residues. V lost 0 bases to trimming and J lost 6 bases; unmatched junction nucleotides: 6. The CDR3 bases are TGTGCCAGCAGCTTAGCGAGGACAGGGGGCCTTGATGGCTACACCTTC. Its translation is CASSLARTGGLDGYTF.